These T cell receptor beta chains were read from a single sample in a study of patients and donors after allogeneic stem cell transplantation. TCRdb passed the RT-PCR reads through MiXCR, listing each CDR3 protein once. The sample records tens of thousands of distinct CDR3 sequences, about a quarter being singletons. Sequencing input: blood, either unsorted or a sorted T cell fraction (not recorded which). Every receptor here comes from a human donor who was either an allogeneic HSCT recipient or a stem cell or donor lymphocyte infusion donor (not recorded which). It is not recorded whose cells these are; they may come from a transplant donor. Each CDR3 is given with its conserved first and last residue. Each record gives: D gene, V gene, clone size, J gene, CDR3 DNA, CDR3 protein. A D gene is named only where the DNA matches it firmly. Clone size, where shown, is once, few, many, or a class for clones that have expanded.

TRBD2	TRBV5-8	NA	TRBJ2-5	TGTGCCAGCAGCTTTGGGACTAGCGGGGGGGAGACCCAGTACTTC	CASSFGTSGGETQYF
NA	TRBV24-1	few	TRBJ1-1	TGTGCCACCAGTGACACAACATGGACTGAAGCTTTCTTT	CATSDTTWTEAFF
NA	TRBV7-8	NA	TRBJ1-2	TGTGCCAGCAGCTTAGGACAGGTCCGCTATGGCTACACCTTC	CASSLGQVRYGYTF
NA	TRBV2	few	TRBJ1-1	TGTGCCCTCCGCCCCTGGGGGGGCACTGAAGCTTTCTTT	CALRPWGGTEAFF
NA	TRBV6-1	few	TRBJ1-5	TGTGCCAGCAGTGAAGCGTGGAGGGATCAGCCCCAGCATTTT	CASSEAWRDQPQHF
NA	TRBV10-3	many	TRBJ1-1	TGTGCCATCACCCATGACAGGCGGGTCGCTGAAGCTTTCTTT	CAITHDRRVAEAFF
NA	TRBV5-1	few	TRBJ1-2	TGCGCCAGCAGCTTGGAAGCGGGGGCGGGCTATGGCTACACCTTC	CASSLEAGAGYGYTF
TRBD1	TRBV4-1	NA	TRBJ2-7	TGCGCCAGCAGCCCTTGGGACAGATTTTACGAGCAGTACTTC	CASSPWDRFYEQYF
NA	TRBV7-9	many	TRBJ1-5	TGTGCCAGCAGCTTAGATAATCAGCCCCAGCATTTT	CASSLDNQPQHF
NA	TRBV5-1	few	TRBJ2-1	TGCGCCAGCAGCTTGCCCTGGACGGACAGCTACTACAATGAGCAGTTCTTC	CASSLPWTDSYYNEQFF
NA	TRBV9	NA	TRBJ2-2	TGTGCCAGCAGCGTCCTGTGGGAGAACACCGGGGAGCTGTTTTTT	CASSVLWENTGELFF